What follows are 29 T cell receptor beta chains derived from one specimen sequenced in a study of shared clonotypes between healthy human individuals. The table came from immunoSEQ multiplex PCR; TCRdb's copy has only in-frame clones and leaves some out. The table lists more than 850,000 clones, 75% to 80% of them singletons, with approximately 0.56% in the top ten. Sequencing input: memory CD4+ T cells from PBMCs. Stated subset: CD45RA-negative fraction. The source of these receptors is a man in his late teens or twenties in good health. Some clones in this sample may be carry-over from other donors' samples.

Notes on this clone: Other DNA variants within this sample encode the same CDR3. The genes are TRBV15 and TRBJ1-4; possibly TRBD1 for D (5 bases). V dropped 0 bases and J dropped 8 bases, with 7 bases sitting between them. CDR3 length equals 13 residues. The germline V gene has CDR1 LNHNV and CDR2 YYDKDF (reference sequence). The CDR3 region has the DNA TGTGCCACCAGCAGAGATCGGGGGGAAAAACTGTTTTTT. It encodes CATSRDRGEKLFF.

Details on this clone: The same CDR3 also results from other DNA sequences found in this sample. V and J are TRBV5-1 and TRBJ2-1; 8 nucleotides line up with TRBD2. Looked up from germline, CDR1 is SGHRS and CDR2 is YFSETQ. This CDR3 is built from 15 residues. V lost 0 bases, J lost 1 base, and 0 bases stayed unmatched. CDR3 region: CASSLGGRSYNEQFF. The CDR3 coding sequence is TGCGCCAGCAGCTTGGGCGGGAGGTCCTACAATGAGCAGTTCTTC.

V is TRBV4-3 and J is TRBJ1-1; D is unclear. Looked up from germline, CDR1 is LGHNA and CDR2 is YSLEER. Trimming shortened V by 1 base and J by 6 bases, and 9 bases separated the two germline ends. The CDR3 covers 13 residues. CDR3 amino acids: CASSQVFRAEAFF. DNA of the CDR3: TGCGCCAGCAGCCAAGTTTTCCGGGCTGAAGCTTTCTTT.

This chain uses TRBV5-1 with TRBJ1-2, with a tentative D call TRBD1 (5 bases). Looked up from germline, CDR1 is SGHRS and CDR2 is YFSETQ. The ends were cut back, 4 bases at V and 6 bases at J, with 10 bases in the middle. The CDR3 totals 12 residues. The CDR3, as DNA: TGCGCCAGCAGCCTAAAGGGGCATGGCTACACCTTC. Its translation is CASSLKGHGYTF.

This clone came up many times. This rearrangement joins TRBV5-4 to TRBJ2-2; 9 bases align to TRBD1. Germline CDR1 is SGHNT and CDR2 is YYREEE (reference sequence). Trimming removed 4 bases from V and 0 bases from J; junction bases left unmatched: 4. CDR3 size: 16 residues. The CDR3 loop reads CASSKGQGTNTGELFF. CDR3 nucleotides: TGTGCCAGCAGCAAGGGACAGGGTACGAACACCGGGGAGCTGTTTTTT.

The CDR3 region has the DNA TGTGCCAGCAGTGAAATCGGTCAGGGGAGCCAGTTCTTC. Protein sequence: CASSEIGQGSQFF. The chain is built from TRBV6-1 and TRBJ2-1; possible D gene TRBD1, 6 bases. The germline gives CDR1 MNHNS, CDR2 SASEGT. Trimming removed 2 bases at V and 13 bases at J, with 15 bases between. The CDR3 is 13 residues long.

The rearrangement uses TRBV21-1 and TRBJ2-7. TRBV21-1 is labeled a pseudogene. This CDR3 is 18 amino acids long. This chain's CDR3 is CASSPRSLGFDVCYEQYF. Here the CDR3 DNA reads TGTGCCAGCAGCCCTCGCTCGCTAGGGTTTGATGTGTGCTACGAGCAGTACTTC.

The table lists this clone with a count of one. CDR3 in DNA: TGCGCCAGCAGCCACCCGGGACAGGATCCGTACTTC. This codes for CASSHPGQDPYF. The chain recombines TRBV4-1 with TRBJ2-5, with 8 positions matching TRBD1. This CDR3 is built from 12 residues. With V trimmed by 3 bases and J by 13 bases, 7 bases remained unmatched. Germline loops: CDR1 MGHRA, CDR2 YSYEKL.

This clone was picked up a small number of times. The chain recombines TRBV4-2 with TRBJ2-1; 8 bases line up with TRBD2. The CDR3 has 14 amino acids. Trimming cost V 1 base and J 10 bases; bases outside gene matches: 6. The germline CDR1 and CDR2 sequences are LGHNA and YNFKEQ. This CDR3 is CASSQVWASGEQFF. As DNA, the CDR3 is TGTGCCAGCAGCCAAGTGTGGGCTAGCGGGGAGCAGTTCTTC.

The rearrangement joins TRBV28 to TRBJ1-1; 9 nucleotides align to TRBD1. The CDR3 extends over 15 amino acids. V lost 2 bases, J lost 5 bases, and 6 bases stayed unmatched. Germline V lookup: CDR1 MDHEN, CDR2 SYDVKM. The CDR3 region is CASSLGGTGWTEAFF. CDR3 bases: TGTGCCAGCAGTTTAGGCGGGACAGGGTGGACTGAAGCTTTCTTT.

This clone came up once. This CDR3 is CASSYGGSAGTYNEQFF. DNA of the CDR3: TGTGCCAGCAGCTATGGTGGTTCAGCGGGGACGTACAATGAGCAGTTCTTC. The chain recombines TRBV5-6 with TRBJ2-1, with 7 bases fitting TRBD2. From germline, CDR1 is SGHDT and CDR2 YYEEEE. The CDR3 has 17 residues. The V and J ends lost 3 bases and 4 bases, in that order; junction bases with no gene match: 13.

This chain connects TRBV5-1 to TRBJ2-7, with D maybe TRBD1 (5 bases). V was shortened by 2 bases and J by 1 base, with 13 bases between the two germline ends. This CDR3 spans 15 amino acids. Germline-derived CDR1 and CDR2 are SGHRS and YFSETQ. The CDR3 reads CASSFGDRTSYEQYF. CDR3 nucleotide sequence: TGCGCCAGCAGCTTTGGAGACAGAACTTCCTACGAGCAGTACTTC.

The rearrangement joins TRBV28 to TRBJ2-2; D ambiguous. The V gene lost 3 bases and the J gene lost 0 bases, with 5 bases spanning the gap. This CDR3 is built from 14 residues. The germline V gene encodes CDR1 MDHEN and CDR2 SYDVKM. CDR3 sequence reads: CASSFQANTGELFF. CDR3 in DNA: TGTGCCAGCAGTTTTCAAGCGAACACCGGGGAGCTGTTTTTT.

This clone was counted only a few times. This may stem from a read error, because a much larger clone lies one nucleotide away. In the same sample, other DNA sequences code for this CDR3. This chain connects TRBV7-7 to TRBJ2-1; D is unresolved. The V gene lost 1 base and the J gene lost 3 bases, with 4 bases spanning the gap. The CDR3 is 13 residues long. The germline CDR1 and CDR2 sequences are SSHAT and FNYEAQ (reference sequence). The CDR3 loop reads CASSLGLYNEQFF. CDR3 DNA sequence: TGTGCCAGCAGCTTAGGTCTCTACAATGAGCAGTTCTTC. The whole variable domain, remainder taken from reference TRBV7-7 and TRBJ2-1, is GAGVSQSPRYKVTKRGQDVTLRCDPISSHATLYWYQQALGQGPEFLTYFNYEAQPDKSGLPSDRFSAERPEGSISTLTIQRTEQRDSAMYRCASSLGLYNEQFFGPGTRLTVL.

The J gene is TRBJ2-7, the V gene TRBV28; 8 nucleotides match TRBD2. The CDR3 has 17 residues. J lost 4 bases, V lost 6 bases, and 17 bases had no gene match. From germline, CDR1 is MDHEN and CDR2 SYDVKM. The CDR3 coding sequence is TGTGCCAGCAGCCCGATAATCGGGGGGGCGCGGGCGTACGAGCAGTACTTC. Translating it yields CASSPIIGGARAYEQYF.

This clone came up a few times. The rearrangement uses TRBV10-3 and TRBJ1-1, with D perhaps matching TRBD1 (6 bases). This CDR3 has 14 amino acids. The ends were cut back, 9 bases at V and 2 bases at J, with 16 bases in the middle. The V gene's germline CDR1 is ENHRY and CDR2 SYGVKD. Here the CDR3 DNA reads TGTGCCATACCCGCACAGGGAGCAAACACTGAAGCTTTCTTT. As protein: CAIPAQGANTEAFF.

The chain combines TRBV25-1 with TRBJ2-7; weak D call: TRBD1 (6 bases). V was cut by 5 bases and J by 13 bases, with 15 bases left in between. The germline CDR1 and CDR2 sequences are MGHDK and SYGVNS. The CDR3 sequence is 11 residues long. The chain's CDR3 is CASSQQGPQYF. CDR3 DNA: TGTGCCAGCAGTCAACAGGGTCCTCAATACTTC.

The genes are TRBV29-1 and TRBJ2-3, with 7 bases identical to TRBD1. The CDR3 extends over 14 amino acids. Trimming removed 4 bases from V and 4 bases from J; junction bases left unmatched: 8. Germline CDR1 reads SQVTM; CDR2 reads ANQGSEA. The chain's CDR3 is CSVVGGVSADTQYF. CDR3 DNA: TGCAGCGTTGTAGGGGGCGTGAGCGCAGATACGCAGTATTTT.

This chain connects TRBV7-2 to TRBJ2-3; a weak D match, TRBD1 (5 bases). V lost 4 bases to trimming and J lost 3 bases, with 14 bases between them. CDR1 and CDR2 from the germline V gene are SGHTA and FQGNSA. CDR3 size: 15 residues. The CDR3 here is CASSSRVVSTDTQYF. The CDR3 DNA reads as TGTGCCAGCAGCTCCAGGGTGGTTAGTACAGATACGCAGTATTTT.

The V gene is TRBV11-1, the J gene TRBJ2-3, with D possibly TRBD2 on 5 matching bases. The germline V and J ends were trimmed by 5 bases and 2 bases, with 14 bases remaining between them. This CDR3 comprises 15 residues. CDR1 is SGHAT and CDR2 is FQDESV in the germline V gene (reference sequence). The CDR3 sequence: CASSHGETYTDTQYF. The CDR3 bases are TGTGCCAGCAGCCACGGGGAGACCTACACAGATACGCAGTATTTT.

This clone was observed a few times. The genes are TRBV21-1 and TRBJ2-1; TRBD2 reflects the table's D call only, with no check against the DNA. TRBV21-1 is annotated as a pseudogene. The CDR3 has 18 amino acids. The chain's CDR3 is CASSKVPSVSSGRAEQFF. CDR3 bases: TGTGCCAGCAGCAAAGTCCCCTCGGTTTCGAGCGGGAGGGCTGAGCAGTTCTTC.

The chain links TRBV5-6 to TRBJ1-2; D is unresolved. With 4 bases removed from V and 6 bases from J, the gap between germline ends came to 10 bases. The CDR3 spans 12 residues. Germline values: CDR1 SGHDT, CDR2 YYEEEE. The CDR3 coding sequence is TGTGCCAGCAGCACTGGACTGAATGGCTACACCTTC. Translation: CASSTGLNGYTF. The whole variable domain, filled in from reference TRBV5-6 and TRBJ1-2, reads DAGVTQSPTHLIKTRGQQVTLRCSPKSGHDTVSWYQQALGQGPQFIFQYYEEEERQRGNFPDRFSGHQFPNYSSELNVNALLLGDSALYLCASSTGLNGYTFGSGTRLTVV.

The V call is TRBV28, the J call TRBJ1-3; D perhaps matches TRBD1 (6 bases). This CDR3 region has 16 residues. Deletions cut 5 bases from V and 0 bases from J, with 14 bases between. Germline V gene data show CDR1 as MDHEN and CDR2 as SYDVKM. CDR3 DNA sequence: TGTGCCAGCAGTCCACCACAGGGCGGCTCTGGAAACACCATATATTTT. It yields the protein CASSPPQGGSGNTIYF.

The sample holds a few counts of this clone. Other nucleotide sequences in the sample specify the same CDR3. The chain links TRBV7-2 to TRBJ2-5, with D unclear. The V and J ends lost 5 bases and 5 bases respectively, with 6 bases between them. Per the germline V gene, CDR1 is SGHTA and CDR2 is FQGNSA. CDR3 length: 11 residues. This chain's CDR3 is CASSPRETQYF. The CDR3 DNA reads TGTGCCAGCAGCCCCCGGGAGACCCAGTACTTC.

This chain links TRBV7-8 with TRBJ2-7, with TRBD1 matching over 7 bases. This CDR3 comprises 16 residues. CDR1 and CDR2 from the germline V gene are SGHVS and FQNEAQ. V lost 1 base, J lost 0 bases, and 6 bases stayed unmatched. CDR3 sequence: CASSLGPGQFSYEQYF. CDR3 bases: TGTGCCAGCAGCTTAGGACCGGGACAGTTCTCCTACGAGCAGTACTTC.

The chain couples TRBV5-6 to TRBJ1-4, with a possible D match to TRBD1 (5 bases). The length of the CDR3 is 16 residues. With 4 bases removed from V and 4 bases from J, the gap between germline ends came to 17 bases. Looked up from germline, CDR1 is SGHDT and CDR2 is YYEEEE. DNA for the CDR3: TGTGCCAGCAGCATGGGGTGGTCAGGGAATAATGAAAAACTGTTTTTT. Residues: CASSMGWSGNNEKLFF.

V and J are TRBV5-1 and TRBJ2-1; perhaps D is TRBD1 or TRBD2 (6 bases each). The CDR3 is 15 amino acids. The V end was cut by 0 bases, the J end by 6 bases, with 13 bases between. Germline CDR1 reads SGHRS; CDR2 reads YFSETQ. The CDR3 sequence: CASSLVQGRGNEQFF. CDR3 in DNA: TGCGCCAGCAGCTTGGTGCAGGGGCGGGGCAATGAGCAGTTCTTC.

A single count supports this clone. This sequence joins TRBV5-4 and TRBJ2-5; 9 bases are a match to TRBD1. Germline V gene data show CDR1 as SGHNT and CDR2 as YYREEE (reference sequence). The CDR3 has 16 amino acids. J lost 2 bases, V lost 4 bases, and 9 bases had no gene match. The CDR3 coding sequence is TGTGCCAGCAGCCTCGGACAGGGGCCGCTTCAAGAGACCCAGTACTTC. Amino acid sequence: CASSLGQGPLQETQYF.

On this clone: Other DNA sequences of this sample code for an identical CDR3. The chain couples TRBV28 to TRBJ2-7, with a weak D call TRBD1 (5 bases). Germline V gene sequence: CDR1 MDHEN, CDR2 SYDVKM. V dropped 3 bases and J dropped 4 bases, with 7 bases sitting between them. This CDR3 spans 12 amino acids. CDR3 sequence: CASSLGLYEQYF. CDR3 in DNA: TGTGCCAGCAGTTTGGGGCTATACGAGCAGTACTTC.